This T cell receptor (beta chain) comes out of a study of cytomegalovirus exposure and HLA in healthy donors. This PCR relied on a set of 60 Vbeta primers and 13 Jbeta primers. Here immunoSEQ multiplex PCR was the method, and the copy in TCRdb shows in-frame clones only, minus some. The table includes about 92,000 clones, about four fifths detected once. The V and J ends lost 1 base and 4 bases, in that order; junction bases with no gene match: 4. The CDR3 runs 16 residues. Germline lookup yields CDR1 SGHNT and CDR2 YYREEE (reference sequence). This chain connects TRBV5-4 to TRBJ2-3, with TRBD2 matching over 12 bases. Sequenced: PBMCs. The clonotype was recovered from a woman aged 18-29 years in good health and CMV-seropositive. The DNA for the CDR3 is TGTGCCAGCAGCTTGTGGACTAGCGGGGACGCAGATACGCAGTATTTT. Protein product: CASSLWTSGDADTQYF.